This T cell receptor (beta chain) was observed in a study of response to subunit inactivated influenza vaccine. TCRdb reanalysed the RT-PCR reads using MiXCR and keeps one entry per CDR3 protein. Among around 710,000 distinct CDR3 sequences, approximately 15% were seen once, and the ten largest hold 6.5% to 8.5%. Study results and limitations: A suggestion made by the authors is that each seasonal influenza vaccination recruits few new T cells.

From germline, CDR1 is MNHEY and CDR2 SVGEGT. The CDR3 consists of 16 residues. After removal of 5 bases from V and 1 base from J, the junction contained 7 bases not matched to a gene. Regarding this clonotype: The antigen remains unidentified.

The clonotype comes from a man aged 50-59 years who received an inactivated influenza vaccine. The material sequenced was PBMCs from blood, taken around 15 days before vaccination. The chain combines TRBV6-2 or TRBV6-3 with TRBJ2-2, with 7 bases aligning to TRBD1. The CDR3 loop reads CASSATGTENTGELFF. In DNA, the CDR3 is TGTGCCAGCAGTGCCACCGGGACAGAGAACACCGGGGAGCTGTTTTTT.